The rows below give T cell receptor beta chains drawn from one sample of a study of cytomegalovirus exposure and HLA in healthy donors. Produced via immunoSEQ multiplex PCR; TCRdb's table is partial and in-frame only. The sample lists 100,000 or so clones; about 70% were seen once. Sequenced input: PBMCs. The receptors originated from a man aged 45-65 years in good health and CMV-seropositive. Both conserved end residues are part of each CDR3. A D gene is named only where the DNA matches it firmly. The listing skips clone size in some rows; elsewhere it reads once, few, many or a size class.

V,D,size,J,DNA,CDR3
TRBV2,NA,NA,TRBJ1-1,TGTGCCAGCAGTGAAAGCAGGGTGACTGAAGCTTTCTTT,CASSESRVTEAFF
TRBV19,NA,few,TRBJ1-5,TGTGCCACTAACCGGGAGAATTATAGCAATCAGCCCCAGCATTTT,CATNRENYSNQPQHF
TRBV19,TRBD1,few,TRBJ2-7,TGTGCCAGTAGTATTAGAGGGACAGGGTTTGACGAGCAGTACTTC,CASSIRGTGFDEQYF
TRBV7-8,TRBD2,NA,TRBJ2-5,TGTGCCAGCAGCTTAGGACAGATTCCGGGACTAGCGGGGTCCCTAAGGGCCCAGTACTTC,CASSLGQIPGLAGSLRAQYF
TRBV29-1,NA,NA,TRBJ1-1,TGCAGCGTTGATGGGACTCATATCAGTGGCACTGAAGCTTTCTTT,CSVDGTHISGTEAFF
TRBV10-3,NA,NA,TRBJ2-7,TGTGCCATCGCAGATCCCCCCCCCGTGGCAGGGGAGTTCTACGAGCAGTACTTC,CAIADPPPVAGEFYEQYF
TRBV10-3,NA,NA,TRBJ1-2,TGTGCCATCGGTAGGGCTGCGGGTAACTATGGCTACACCTTC,CAIGRAAGNYGYTF
TRBV7-2,TRBD2,few,TRBJ2-1,TGTGCCAGCAGCTCGGGGCTAGCGGGGGGCAATGAGCAGTTCTTC,CASSSGLAGGNEQFF
TRBV6-1,NA,NA,TRBJ2-5,TGTGCCAGCAGTGAAGGGGCAGGGGGACTAGGAGAGACCCAGTACTTC,CASSEGAGGLGETQYF
TRBV9,NA,NA,TRBJ1-1,TGTGCCAGCAGCGTAGCTTCAGGGAACACTGAAGCTTTCTTT,CASSVASGNTEAFF
TRBV4-1,TRBD1,NA,TRBJ2-7,TGCGCCAGCAGCCATCCGGGACAGGGAAACTACGAGCAGTACTTC,CASSHPGQGNYEQYF
TRBV5-1,NA,NA,TRBJ2-3,TGCGCCAGCAGCTTGGTAATCCCGGTCACAGATACGCAGTATTTT,CASSLVIPVTDTQYF
TRBV4-1,NA,NA,TRBJ2-3,TGCGCCAGCAGCCAAGGGCTCGGGTTACGCACGGATACGCAGTATTTT,CASSQGLGLRTDTQYF
TRBV5-4,NA,NA,TRBJ1-2,TGTGCCAGCAGCCTACAGGGACCCCTATCCGGCTACACCTTC,CASSLQGPLSGYTF
TRBV10-3,NA,NA,TRBJ1-1,TGTGCCTCCCACAGGGATTTGAACACTGAAGCTTTCTTT,CASHRDLNTEAFF
TRBV27,TRBD1,NA,TRBJ1-2,TGTGCCAGCAGTATAGTTTTCGGACAGGACTATGGCTACACCTTC,CASSIVFGQDYGYTF
TRBV6-6,TRBD1,few,TRBJ2-3,TGTGCCAGCAGCTTGGACAGGGGAGGTATCGATACGCAGTATTTT,CASSLDRGGIDTQYF
TRBV12-5,TRBD1,NA,TRBJ1-3,TGTGCTAATAAACTTTCCGGGACAGACTACCTTTACACCATATATTTT,CANKLSGTDYLYTIYF
TRBV5-8,NA,once,TRBJ2-5,TGTGCCAGCAGCTCCCAGTTAGAGACCCAGTACTTC,CASSSQLETQYF
TRBV30,TRBD1,NA,TRBJ2-3,TGTGCCTGGAGCGCAGGGGGCGACCGCACAGATACGCAGTATTTT,CAWSAGGDRTDTQYF
TRBV18,NA,NA,TRBJ2-7,TGTGCCAGCTCACCGAATGAGTTCGAGCAGTACTTC,CASSPNEFEQYF
TRBV5-5,TRBD1,NA,TRBJ1-2,TGTGCCAGCAGCTTAGGACAGGGTGCTAACTATGGCTACACCTTC,CASSLGQGANYGYTF
TRBV7-7,NA,NA,TRBJ2-3,TGTGCCAGCAGCCCAAACCAACGAGAGCAGTATTTT,CASSPNQREQYF
TRBV5-1,NA,NA,TRBJ2-1,TGCGCCAGCAGCCCCTTATTGAGCTCCTACAATGAGCAGTTCTTC,CASSPLLSSYNEQFF
TRBV7-6,NA,NA,TRBJ1-6,TGTGCCAGCAGCTCCAAGGCCCTCAGACCCTTGGAGAGTGGTTCACCCCTCCACTTT,CASSSKALRPLESGSPLHF
TRBV5-5,NA,NA,TRBJ2-7,TGTGCCAGCAGCGGGAGTTTTTTGGTATCCTACGAGCAGTACTTC,CASSGSFLVSYEQYF
TRBV27,TRBD1,NA,TRBJ1-3,TGTGCCAGCAGACCTACCGGGACAGCGGGAAACACCATATATTTT,CASRPTGTAGNTIYF
TRBV21-1,NA,NA,TRBJ2-7,TGTGCCAGCAGCAAAGCGCGGACAGGCTCCCTCTACGAGCAGTACTTC,CASSKARTGSLYEQYF
TRBV7-9,TRBD2,NA,TRBJ2-3,TGTGCCAGCAGCTTACTTCTCGCGGGAGTATGCACAGATACGCAGTATTTT,CASSLLLAGVCTDTQYF
TRBV5-1,TRBD2,NA,TRBJ2-1,TGCGCCAGCAGCTTGGCTCTAGCGGGAAATGAGCAGTTCTTC,CASSLALAGNEQFF
TRBV25-1,TRBD1,few,TRBJ1-6,TGTGCCAGCACCCCGGGACAGGGTACCCAGGTCGGGTCACCCCTCCACTTT,CASTPGQGTQVGSPLHF
TRBV5-1,TRBD1,few,TRBJ1-4,TGCGCCAGCAGCTCGTGGACAGGGGATGGAGAAAAACTGTTTTTT,CASSSWTGDGEKLFF
TRBV6-5,NA,NA,TRBJ2-1,TGTGCCAGCAGGGGCGGGGCTAACTACAATGAGCAGTTCTTC,CASRGGANYNEQFF
TRBV18,TRBD1,few,TRBJ1-2,TGTGCCAGCTCACTAAGGGGGCCGGGCTATGGCTACACCTTC,CASSLRGPGYGYTF
TRBV7-9,NA,once,TRBJ2-1,TGTGCCAGCAGCCCTCCCCAGGATGAGCAGTTCTTC,CASSPPQDEQFF
TRBV5-1,TRBD1,few,TRBJ2-5,TGCGCCAGCAGCACAGGACAGGCGTTGGGGGAGACCCAGTACTTC,CASSTGQALGETQYF
TRBV29-1,NA,NA,TRBJ2-7,TGCAGCGTTGAATCTACAGGCACTACCTACGAGCAGTACTTC,CSVESTGTTYEQYF
TRBV11-2,TRBD2,NA,TRBJ2-1,TGTGCCAGCAGCTTAGTTGTCCAGGGACTAGGATACGGTGAGCAGTTCTTC,CASSLVVQGLGYGEQFF
TRBV5-1,TRBD2,NA,TRBJ2-1,TGCGCCAGCAGTCAGTCTAGCGGGGGCGTCTACAATGAGCAGTTCTTC,CASSQSSGGVYNEQFF
TRBV6-4,NA,NA,TRBJ1-1,TGTGCCAGCAGTGACTTGGCAGGGGATAGTAACACTGAAGCTTTCTTT,CASSDLAGDSNTEAFF
TRBV9,NA,NA,TRBJ2-3,TGTGCCAGCAGCGTAGGCCAGGCAACAGATACGCAGTATTTT,CASSVGQATDTQYF
TRBV11-2,TRBD2,NA,TRBJ2-7,TGTGCCAGCAGCTTGTGGACTAGCGGGAGGGACTCCGAGCAGTACTTC,CASSLWTSGRDSEQYF
TRBV5-5,NA,NA,TRBJ1-2,TGTGCCAGCAGCTTATCAGGGGACTATGGCTACACCTTC,CASSLSGDYGYTF
TRBV27,NA,NA,TRBJ1-3,TGTGCCAGCAGTTTATCAGAGCCCCAACGGGGTGGAAACACCATATATTTT,CASSLSEPQRGGNTIYF
TRBV2,NA,NA,TRBJ2-5,TGTGCCAGCAGTGAAACCGGGGAGACCCAGTACTTC,CASSETGETQYF
TRBV13,NA,NA,TRBJ2-3,TGTGCCAGCAGCTTGGGGGGAACCTCAGATACGCAGTATTTT,CASSLGGTSDTQYF
TRBV4-1,TRBD2,NA,TRBJ2-7,TGCGCCAGCAGCCAAGACGAAGGGAGCGGGAGTCGGGGCGAGCAGTACTTC,CASSQDEGSGSRGEQYF
TRBV29-1,TRBD2,NA,TRBJ2-5,TGCAGCGTAGAGATCGGCGGGGGGCGGGAGACCCAGTACTTC,CSVEIGGGRETQYF
TRBV2,NA,NA,TRBJ1-5,TGTGCCAGCAGTGAGGAGGCGCGACAGCCCCAGCATTTT,CASSEEARQPQHF
TRBV29-1,TRBD2,few,TRBJ2-7,TGCAGCGGCAGACTAGCGCCTACCTACGAGCAGTACTTC,CSGRLAPTYEQYF
TRBV6-4,TRBD1,NA,TRBJ2-1,TGTGCCAGCAGTTATGAACAGGGGGATGAGCAGTTCTTC,CASSYEQGDEQFF
TRBV18,TRBD2,NA,TRBJ2-3,TGTGCCAGCTCCCTACTAGCGGCACCGACGGATACGCAGTATTTT,CASSLLAAPTDTQYF
TRBV5-6,NA,NA,TRBJ1-6,TGTGCCAGCAGCTCCCTGTACAGGGATGGGAATTCACCCCTCCACTTT,CASSSLYRDGNSPLHF
TRBV7-7,TRBD2,NA,TRBJ2-3,TGTGCCAGCAGCGCCCCCAGCAACGGGGGGGTCATGTATTTT,CASSAPSNGGVMYF